This T cell receptor beta chain comes out of a study of T cell responses to AZD1222 COVID-19 vaccine. In the case of this clone: The antigen remains unidentified.

Clones were read by immunoSEQ multiplex PCR, and TCRdb kept only the in-frame ones, dropping some. The sample has more than 85,000 clones; around 87% are singletons. Findings and caveats of the study: Reports say nearly half of spike-specific TCRs go after unmutated variant regions. Most donors were white British, females outnumbered males, and clonal diversity was possibly underestimated. After the peak T cell response, and only then, were repertoires sampled. After two AZD1222 doses, spike-specific TCR breadth and depth rose versus day 0.

The germline V gene has CDR1 LNHDA and CDR2 SQIVND (reference sequence). Trimming removed 7 bases at V and 3 bases at J, with 18 bases between. The CDR3 runs 15 residues. The sequencing used peripheral blood, collected 28 days after the second AZD1222 dose. The V and J genes are TRBV19 and TRBJ1-1, with a tentative D call TRBD1 (5 bases). This clonotype was sampled from an adult who received the AZD1222 COVID-19 vaccine. The CDR3 bases are TGTGCCAGTACCAACCGGGGGGGGTTAGACACTGAAGCTTTCTTT. Protein sequence: CASTNRGGLDTEAFF.